This note documents a single T cell receptor beta chain sequence. This record comes from a study of T cell changes during pregnancy in multiple sclerosis. There are 14 residues in the CDR3. The V gene end was trimmed by 4 bases and the J gene end by 2 bases; junction bases not matched to a gene: 2. Germline values: CDR1 ENHRY, CDR2 SYGVKD. The data were produced by immunoSEQ multiplex PCR, yet TCRdb's version contains in-frame clones alone and is incomplete. Of roughly 100,000 clones in the sample, approximately 90% were seen once. The chain couples TRBV10-3 to TRBJ1-3; 7 positions agree with TRBD1. The TCR comes from a female donor with multiple sclerosis, enrolled in a pregnancy study. The source was peripheral blood, collected after pregnancy. In nucleotides, the CDR3 is TGTGCCATCAGTGTCGACAGGGCTGGAAACACCATATATTTT. Translation: CAISVDRAGNTIYF.